These 2 T cell receptor beta chains came from one sample sequenced in a study of T cell responses to AZD1222 COVID-19 vaccine (dated by TCRdb to the early 2020s). Read against the paper, the sample's time point label means: baseline before first vaccination. The library came from the immunoSEQ multiplex PCR assay. The immuneACCESS repertoire file appears here via TCRdb, limited to in-frame rearrangements. These files lack a portion of the clones; in checked studies, under half of the deficit traces to unresolved V genes, and the cause of the others is not known. The sample yields approximately 85,000 clones; 80% to 90% were counted once. Of the sample, around 6.7% falls within the top ten clones. The specimen was peripheral blood, collected on day 0 of AZD1222 vaccination. The receptors were gathered from an adult in good health.

The chain uses TRBV5-1 and TRBJ2-7; 9 nucleotides line up with TRBD1. The CDR3 has 15 amino acids. The germline CDR1 and CDR2 sequences are SGHRS and YFSETQ. J gave up 2 bases and V 4 bases, and 7 bases lay outside the gene matches. DNA for the CDR3: TGCGCCAGCAGCATACAGGGACAGGGAGCCTACGAGCAGTACTTC. Translation: CASSIQGQGAYEQYF. Full variable domain (missing parts from reference TRBV5-1 and TRBJ2-7): KAGVTQTPRYLIKTRGQQVTLSCSPISGHRSVSWYQQTPGQGLQFLFEYFSETQRNKGNFPGRFSGRQFSNSRSEMNVSTLELGDSALYLCASSIQGQGAYEQYFGPGTRLTVT.

The chain employs TRBV5-1 and TRBJ2-5; D call uncertain. CDR3 size: 12 residues. Per germline, CDR1 SGHRS and CDR2 YFSETQ. The V end was cut by 4 bases, the J end by 2 bases, with 6 bases between. The CDR3 loop is CASSREQETQYF. DNA of the CDR3: TGCGCCAGCAGCAGGGAACAAGAGACCCAGTACTTC. Full variable domain (remainder filled in from reference TRBV5-1 and TRBJ2-5): KAGVTQTPRYLIKTRGQQVTLSCSPISGHRSVSWYQQTPGQGLQFLFEYFSETQRNKGNFPGRFSGRQFSNSRSEMNVSTLELGDSALYLCASSREQETQYFGPGTRLLVL.